Presented here are 5 T cell receptor beta chains from one specimen sequenced in a study of T cells in women clearing cervical HPV infection. This table comes from immunoSEQ multiplex PCR, and its TCRdb copy is limited to in-frame clones, with some not included. The table gives under 50,000 clones; the top ten clones make up 6.4% of it. Sequenced material: blood buffy coat. These receptors all stem from a woman between 18 and 69 years old with a cervical HPV16 infection that either progressed to CIN3+ or cleared (not recorded which).

On this clone itself: The junction does not match germline at one end; this may be a read error. The read ends 3 residues shy of where the CDR3 ends; the end is completed using the germline J gene. The chain carries TRBV4-2 and TRBJ2-3, with D possibly matching TRBD2 (5 bases). Germline-derived CDR1 and CDR2 are LGHNA and YNFKEQ. CDR3 length equals 15 residues. The CDR3 bases that were read are TGCGCCAGCAGCCTAACTTGGACTAGCACAGATACG. Translating it yields CASSLTWTSTDT. The whole CDR3 sequence is CASSLTWTSTDTQYF.

Details on this clone: The read falls 3 residues short of the CDR3 end, and the missing part is taken from the germline J gene. Other DNA sequences from this sample encode an identical CDR3 as well. This chain links TRBV6-1 with TRBJ2-7; 10 positions agree with TRBD1. The CDR3 consists of 15 residues. The V gene end was trimmed by 1 base and the J gene end by 0 bases; junction bases not matched to a gene: 0. Germline values: CDR1 MNHNS, CDR2 SASEGT. The part of the CDR3 DNA that was read is TGTGCCAGCAGTGAAGGGACAGGGGGCTCCTACGAG. It specifies CASSEGTGGSYE. The full CDR3 reads CASSEGTGGSYEQYF.

Concerning this clone itself: The read is 3 residues too short to cover the CDR3 end, so that end is filled in from the germline J gene. This rearrangement joins TRBV7-6 to TRBJ2-2; possible D gene TRBD2, 6 bases. Germline V lookup: CDR1 SGHVS, CDR2 FNYEAQ. The CDR3 has 15 residues. Incomplete CDR3 DNA: TGTGCCAGCAGCTTAAGGAGGGGAACTAATGAAAAG. Its translation: CASSLRRGTNEK. The full CDR3 protein reads CASSLRRGTNEKLFF.

Details on this clone: The observed sequence ends 3 residues before the CDR3 terminus, with the missing tail filled in from the germline J gene. The chain recombines TRBV7-2 with TRBJ1-5; tentative D call: TRBD1 (6 bases). Trimming pared 8 bases from V and 4 bases from J, leaving 9 bases between. CDR1 SGHTA and CDR2 FQGNSA come from the germline V gene. This CDR3 spans 12 amino acids. Here the CDR3 reads CASRTGNQPQHF. CDR3 bases read: TGTGCCAGCCGAACAGGGAATCAGCCC. Variable domain in full (rest from reference TRBV7-2 and TRBJ1-5): GAGVSQSPSNKVTEKGKDVELRCDPISGHTALYWYRQSLGQGLEFLIYFQGNSAPDKSGLPSDRFSAERTGGSVSTLTIQRTQQEDSAVYLCASRTGNQPQHFGDGTRLSIL.

Remarks on this clone: The sequenced fragment ends 3 residues before the CDR3 boundary, so the rest is inferred from the germline J gene. The rearrangement joins TRBV7-2 to TRBJ1-1; D remains ambiguous. CDR3 size: 13 residues. Germline V CDR1 and CDR2: SGHTA, FQGNSA. Trimming removed 2 bases from V and 7 bases from J, with 11 bases in between. The CDR3 DNA, read in part, is TGTGCCAGCAGCTTACGTGTCATGCGTGAA. Translated, it gives CASSLRVMRE. The entire CDR3 protein reads CASSLRVMREAFF.